This T cell receptor (beta chain) derives from a study of radiation and T cells in renal cell carcinoma. Specified time point: blood 4 weeks post-SBRT, at nephrectomy. Treatment reported: 15 Gy SBRT to primary tumor, nephrectomy 4 weeks later. Nephrectomy followed 15 Gy stereotactic body radiation by 4 weeks. This renal cell carcinoma was of the clear cell type. A word on this clone: Its antigen is undetermined.

TCRdb's table, derived via immunoSEQ multiplex PCR, lists solely in-frame clones and lacks some. The data contain fewer than 85,000 clones, 89% of them singletons. Whole-study findings and limits: From baseline, blood top tumor clonotypes peaked at 2 weeks post-radiation. No pretreatment tumor biopsies were available for baseline clonotypes.

This sequence was found in a woman aged 70-85 years with renal cell carcinoma. Sequencing was performed on blood, taken from a patient whose treatment included radiotherapy and nephrectomy.

The CDR3 region is CASSISRGGTDTQYF. Written as DNA, the CDR3 is TGTGCCAGTAGTATCTCGCGGGGGGGCACAGATACGCAGTATTTT. The chain employs TRBV19 and TRBJ2-3; 8 bases agree with TRBD2. J gave up 1 base and V 3 bases, and 3 bases lay outside the gene matches. Germline assignment: CDR1 LNHDA and CDR2 SQIVND (reference sequence). The length of the CDR3 is 15 residues.